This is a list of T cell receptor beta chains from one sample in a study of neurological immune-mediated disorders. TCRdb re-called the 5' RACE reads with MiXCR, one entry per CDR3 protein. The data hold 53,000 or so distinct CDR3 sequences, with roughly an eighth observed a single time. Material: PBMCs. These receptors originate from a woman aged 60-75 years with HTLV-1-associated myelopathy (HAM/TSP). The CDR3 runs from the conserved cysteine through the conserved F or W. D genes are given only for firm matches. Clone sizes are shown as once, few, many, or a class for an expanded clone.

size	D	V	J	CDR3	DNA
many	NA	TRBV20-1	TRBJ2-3	CSARGWGVSTDTQYF	TGCAGTGCTAGAGGATGGGGGGTTAGCACAGATACGCAGTATTTT
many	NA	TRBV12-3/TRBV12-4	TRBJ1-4	CASSPAAPVDEKLFF	TGTGCCAGCAGTCCAGCCGCCCCAGTTGATGAAAAACTGTTTTTT
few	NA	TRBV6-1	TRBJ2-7	CASGRDRAYEQYF	TGTGCCAGCGGGCGGGATCGGGCCTACGAGCAGTACTTC
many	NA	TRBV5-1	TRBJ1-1	CASSFQGRNTEAFF	TGCGCCAGCAGCTTTCAGGGGAGAAACACTGAAGCTTTCTTT
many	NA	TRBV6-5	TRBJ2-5	CASSRDQETQYF	TGTGCCAGCAGCAGAGACCAAGAGACCCAGTACTTC
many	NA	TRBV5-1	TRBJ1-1	CASSVAGGGASTEAFF	TGCGCCAGCAGCGTCGCAGGAGGGGGGGCAAGCACTGAAGCTTTCTTT
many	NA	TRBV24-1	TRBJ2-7	CATSPTEYEQYF	TGTGCCACCAGTCCCACGGAATACGAGCAGTACTTC
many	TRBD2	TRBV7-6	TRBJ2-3	CASSLAGLAEADTQYF	TGTGCCAGCAGCTTAGCCGGACTAGCGGAGGCAGATACGCAGTATTTT
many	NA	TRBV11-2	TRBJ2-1	CASSRQGFPDNEQFF	TGTGCCAGCAGCCGGCAGGGGTTCCCGGACAATGAGCAGTTCTTC
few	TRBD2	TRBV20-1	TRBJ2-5	CSALGLKETQYF	TGCAGTGCTCTGGGACTAAAAGAGACCCAGTACTTC
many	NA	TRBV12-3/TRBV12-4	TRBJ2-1	CASSSLANEQFF	TGTGCCAGCAGTTCCCTAGCCAATGAGCAGTTCTTC
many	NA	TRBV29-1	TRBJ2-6	CSVGNSGANVLTF	TGCAGCGTTGGGAACTCTGGGGCCAACGTCCTGACTTTC
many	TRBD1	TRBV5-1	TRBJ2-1	CASSSGTGYNEQFF	TGCGCCAGCAGCTCCGGGACAGGGTACAATGAGCAGTTCTTC
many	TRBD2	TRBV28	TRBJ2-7	CASSFRLADYEQYF	TGTGCCAGCAGTTTCAGACTAGCGGACTACGAGCAGTACTTC
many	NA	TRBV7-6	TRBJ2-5	CASSLGLSERETQYF	TGTGCCAGCAGCTTAGGTTTGTCCGAGAGAGAGACCCAGTACTTC
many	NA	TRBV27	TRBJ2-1	CASSYGGLSYNEQFF	TGTGCCAGCAGTTACGGGGGTTTGTCCTACAATGAGCAGTTCTTC
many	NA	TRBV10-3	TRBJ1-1	CAITTGTNTEAFF	TGTGCCATCACGACAGGAACGAACACTGAAGCTTTCTTT
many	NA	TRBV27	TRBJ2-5	CAREGLQETQYF	TGTGCCAGGGAGGGGCTACAAGAGACCCAGTACTTC
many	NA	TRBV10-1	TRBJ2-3	CASSESWPAGKLGDTQYF	TGCGCCAGCAGTGAGTCATGGCCGGCGGGCAAATTGGGAGATACGCAGTATTTT
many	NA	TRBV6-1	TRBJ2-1	CASSEYGLPYNEQFF	TGTGCCAGCAGTGAATACGGACTCCCCTACAATGAGCAGTTCTTC
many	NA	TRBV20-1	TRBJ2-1	CSARDWRNYNEQFF	TGCAGTGCTAGAGACTGGCGGAACTACAATGAGCAGTTCTTC
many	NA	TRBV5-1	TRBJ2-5	CASSTGLFSQETQYF	TGCGCCAGCAGCACGGGACTCTTCTCCCAAGAGACCCAGTACTTC
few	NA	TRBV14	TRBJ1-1	CASSQRAGTVNTEAFF	TGTGCCAGCAGTCAGCGAGCCGGGACCGTGAACACTGAAGCTTTCTTT
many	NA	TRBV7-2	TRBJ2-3	CASSSRVDTQYF	TGTGCCAGCAGTTCGAGGGTAGATACGCAGTATTTT
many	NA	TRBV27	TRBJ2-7	CASSHTREKIYEQYF	TGTGCCAGCAGTCATACCCGGGAAAAGATCTACGAGCAGTACTTC
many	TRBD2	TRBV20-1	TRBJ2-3	CSASRLGGSWADTQYF	TGCAGTGCTAGTCGTTTGGGAGGGAGTTGGGCAGATACGCAGTATTTT
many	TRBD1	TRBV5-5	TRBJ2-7	CASSRDSISEQYF	TGTGCCAGCAGCCGGGACAGCATCTCCGAGCAGTACTTC